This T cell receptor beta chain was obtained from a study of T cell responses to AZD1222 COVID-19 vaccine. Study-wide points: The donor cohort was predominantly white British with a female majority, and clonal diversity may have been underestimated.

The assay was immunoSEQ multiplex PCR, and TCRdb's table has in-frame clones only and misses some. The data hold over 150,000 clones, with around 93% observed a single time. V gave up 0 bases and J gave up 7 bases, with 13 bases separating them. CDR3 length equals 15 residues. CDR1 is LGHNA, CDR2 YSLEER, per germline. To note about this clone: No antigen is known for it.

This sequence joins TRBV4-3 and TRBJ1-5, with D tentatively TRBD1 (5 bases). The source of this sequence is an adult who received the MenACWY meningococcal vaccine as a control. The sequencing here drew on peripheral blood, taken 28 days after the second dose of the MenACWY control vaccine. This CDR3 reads CASSQDRDRGQPQHF. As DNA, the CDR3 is TGCGCCAGCAGCCAAGATAGGGACCGAGGACAGCCCCAGCATTTT.